These T cell receptor beta chains were read from a single sample in a study of CD8 T cells in ankylosing spondylitis. TCRdb reprocessed the 5' RACE reads via MiXCR and lists one record per CDR3 protein. The profile shows 200,000 to 250,000 distinct CDR3 sequences, roughly 10% of them singletons. The sample comprised blood, either unsorted or a sorted T cell fraction (not recorded which). All receptors come from a male donor with ankylosing spondylitis or in good health (not recorded which). The CDR3 runs from the conserved cysteine through the conserved F or W. A D gene is named only where the DNA matches it firmly. The size entry is marked missing in some rows and otherwise reads once, few, many or a size class.

abundance | d_gene | j_gene | v_gene | CDR3aa | CDR3nt
many | - | TRBJ2-3 | TRBV20-1 | CSAIPGGTSTDTQYF | TGCAGTGCTATCCCCGGGGGCACGAGCACAGATACGCAGTATTTT
- | - | TRBJ2-1 | TRBV6-2/TRBV6-3 | CAGSYVGDPNEQFF | TGTGCCGGCAGTTACGTAGGAGATCCCAATGAGCAGTTCTTC
many | - | TRBJ2-1 | TRBV20-1 | CSARAAQSYSYNEQFF | TGCAGTGCTAGAGCCGCACAGTCCTACTCCTACAATGAGCAGTTCTTC
many | - | TRBJ2-5 | TRBV12-3/TRBV12-4 | CASSFGQLLGETQYF | TGTGCCAGCAGTTTCGGGCAGCTATTAGGAGAGACCCAGTACTTC
many | TRBD2 | TRBJ2-3 | TRBV20-1 | CSAIAFRSLTGTSGELTDTQYF | TGCAGTGCTATCGCCTTCAGGAGCCTAACGGGGACTAGCGGGGAACTTACAGATACGCAGTATTTT
- | TRBD2 | TRBJ2-3 | TRBV29-1 | CSVETSGVDTQYF | TGCAGCGTTGAGACTAGCGGGGTGGATACGCAGTATTTT
many | TRBD1 | TRBJ1-2 | TRBV5-1 | CASSQPGQGAQSGYTF | TGCGCCAGCAGCCAACCTGGACAGGGGGCCCAAAGTGGCTACACCTTC
many | - | TRBJ2-5 | TRBV5-1 | CASRITETQYF | TGCGCCAGCAGAATAACGGAGACCCAGTACTTC
many | - | TRBJ2-3 | TRBV5-1 | CASSALGPGTDTQYF | TGCGCCAGCAGCGCCTTGGGGCCGGGCACAGATACGCAGTATTTT
- | - | TRBJ1-1 | TRBV5-1 | CASSIGWGTNTEAFF | TGCGCCAGCAGCATCGGTTGGGGAACGAACACTGAAGCTTTCTTT
many | - | TRBJ1-1 | TRBV20-1 | CSARVGDLDTEAFF | TGCAGTGCTAGAGTGGGGGACTTGGACACTGAAGCTTTCTTT
many | - | TRBJ2-1 | TRBV4-2 | CASSHPGRSWFF | TGTGCCAGCAGCCACCCGGGTCGAAGTTGGTTCTTC
many | TRBD2 | TRBJ2-3 | TRBV20-1 | CSARVTSGGDTQYF | TGCAGTGCTAGAGTTACTAGCGGGGGAGATACGCAGTATTTT
many | - | TRBJ2-5 | TRBV5-1 | CASSSSSRTGKETQYF | TGCGCCAGCTCGAGTTCATCTAGGACTGGAAAAGAGACCCAGTACTTC
- | - | TRBJ2-3 | TRBV7-9 | CASSLESGDTQYF | TGTGCCAGCAGCTTAGAGTCTGGGGATACGCAGTATTTT
- | - | TRBJ2-1 | TRBV29-1 | CSVEGQGEPNEQFF | TGCAGCGTTGAGGGACAAGGAGAACCTAATGAGCAGTTCTTC
many | - | TRBJ2-3 | TRBV25-1 | CASSSGGLGDTTYTQYF | TGTGCCAGCAGTTCCGGCGGTTTGGGGGACACCACATATACGCAGTATTTT
many | TRBD1 | TRBJ2-1 | TRBV11-2 | CASRDSTYNEQFF | TGTGCCAGCCGGGACAGCACTTACAATGAGCAGTTCTTC
- | - | TRBJ2-4 | TRBV20-1 | CSARAEATAKNIQYF | TGCAGTGCTAGAGCCGAGGCCACCGCCAAAAACATTCAGTACTTC
many | TRBD2 | TRBJ2-5 | TRBV7-9 | CASSLTSGIHQETQYF | TGTGCCAGCAGCTTAACTAGCGGGATCCACCAAGAGACCCAGTACTTC
many | TRBD1 | TRBJ2-5 | TRBV20-1 | CSALGTVRRETQYF | TGCAGTGCTCTTGGGACAGTGCGGAGGGAGACCCAGTACTTC
many | TRBD2 | TRBJ2-1 | TRBV20-1 | CSAPQAGGNLAYNEQFF | TGCAGTGCCCCCCAGGCCGGGGGGAACTTAGCCTACAATGAGCAGTTCTTC
- | TRBD1 | TRBJ1-4 | TRBV7-8 | CASSTRTGSLEKLFF | TGTGCCAGCAGCACCCGGACAGGGTCTCTTGAAAAACTGTTTTTT
many | - | TRBJ1-1 | TRBV6-5 | CASSLMGIWNTEAFF | TGTGCCAGCAGTTTGATGGGGATTTGGAACACTGAAGCTTTCTTT
- | TRBD1 | TRBJ2-7 | TRBV12-3/TRBV12-4 | CASRDRIRDEQYF | TGTGCCAGCAGGGACAGGATCAGGGACGAGCAGTACTTC
- | - | TRBJ1-2 | TRBV20-1 | CSARTPNYGYTF | TGCAGTGCCCGGACTCCAAACTATGGCTACACCTTC
many | - | TRBJ1-4 | TRBV12-3/TRBV12-4 | CARREEKLFF | TGTGCCAGGAGGGAAGAAAAACTGTTTTTT
many | TRBD1 | TRBJ2-1 | TRBV6-1 | CASSADRGQVNEQFF | TGTGCCAGCAGCGCCGACAGGGGGCAAGTTAATGAGCAGTTCTTC
many | TRBD2 | TRBJ2-3 | TRBV15 | CATSRGLAGGPGTDTQYF | TGTGCCACCAGCAGAGGACTAGCGGGAGGGCCGGGCACAGATACGCAGTATTTT
many | TRBD1 | TRBJ2-7 | TRBV24-1 | CATSDSRDSPYEQYF | TGTGCCACCAGTGATTCACGGGACAGCCCCTACGAGCAGTACTTC
- | - | TRBJ2-2 | TRBV5-1 | CASSSLAPNTGELFF | TGCGCCAGCAGTTCACTAGCTCCAAACACCGGGGAGCTGTTTTTT
many | TRBD1 | TRBJ2-7 | TRBV20-1 | CSASPDRAIYEQYF | TGCAGTGCTAGCCCGGACAGGGCTATCTACGAGCAGTACTTC
- | - | TRBJ2-1 | TRBV7-6 | CASSSNWGYEQFF | TGTGCCAGCAGCTCCAACTGGGGCTATGAGCAGTTCTTC
many | TRBD2 | TRBJ2-1 | TRBV20-1 | CSAQAGGSYNEQFF | TGCAGTGCTCAAGCGGGAGGCTCGTACAATGAGCAGTTCTTC
many | TRBD2 | TRBJ2-3 | TRBV20-1 | CSASRLAEYTDTQYF | TGCAGTGCTAGTCGACTAGCGGAGTACACAGATACGCAGTATTTT
few | - | TRBJ2-1 | TRBV7-6 | CASSFFSGEQVEQFF | TGTGCCAGCAGCTTCTTTTCGGGAGAGCAAGTTGAGCAGTTCTTC
- | TRBD1 | TRBJ1-6 | TRBV12-3/TRBV12-4 | CASSLQGLGRGNSPLHF | TGTGCCAGCAGCCTACAGGGGTTAGGGCGGGGCAATTCACCCCTCCACTTT
many | TRBD2 | TRBJ2-3 | TRBV29-1 | CSVDGREGSSTDTQYF | TGCAGCGTTGACGGCAGGGAGGGTTCTAGCACAGATACGCAGTATTTT
few | TRBD2 | TRBJ2-1 | TRBV10-1 | CASSEVLAGGPNNEQFF | TGCGCCAGCAGTGAAGTACTAGCGGGAGGACCTAACAATGAGCAGTTCTTC
- | TRBD2 | TRBJ2-1 | TRBV12-3/TRBV12-4 | CASSRTTSGRVAEQFF | TGTGCCAGCAGCCGGACGACTAGCGGGAGGGTCGCTGAGCAGTTCTTC
- | TRBD1 | TRBJ1-1 | TRBV19 | CASSTRQGAPTFF | TGTGCCAGTAGTACGCGGCAGGGGGCGCCGACTTTCTTT
many | TRBD2 | TRBJ2-1 | TRBV5-1 | CASSLLAGENNEQFF | TGCGCCAGCAGCTTACTAGCGGGAGAGAACAATGAGCAGTTCTTC
many | TRBD1 | TRBJ1-5 | TRBV10-3 | CAIQQGVNQPQHF | TGTGCCATTCAACAGGGGGTGAATCAGCCCCAGCATTTT
many | - | TRBJ2-7 | TRBV14 | CASSQKGVRNYEQYF | TGTGCCAGCAGCCAAAAAGGGGTCAGGAACTACGAGCAGTACTTC
once | - | TRBJ1-6 | TRBV30 | CAWSLQNSPLHF | TGTGCCTGGAGTTTACAGAATTCACCCCTCCACTTT